This is a list of T cell receptor beta chains from one sample in a study of blood T cell repertoires in COVID-19. The protocol was immunoSEQ multiplex PCR, while the TCRdb copy is restricted to in-frame clones and leaves out a portion. Altogether some 200,000 clones are present, 83% being singletons, with the ten largest covering 0.95% to 1.5%. The sequenced material came from peripheral blood. The receptor source for this set is a woman aged 25 to 39 with COVID-19, enrolled during active disease. The CDR3 runs from the conserved cysteine through the conserved F or W. D genes are given only for firm matches. Rows give clone size only sometimes, using once, few, many, or a class for an expanded clone.

.	TRBV3-1/TRBV3-2	.	TRBJ1-1	TGTGCCAGCAGCCAAGTGGTAGGGGGGGCGGTCAACACTGAAGCTTTCTTT	CASSQVVGGAVNTEAFF
.	TRBV3-1/TRBV3-2	.	TRBJ1-4	TGTGCCAGCAGCCAAGGGGAGGGCTGGGATGAAAAACTGTTTTTT	CASSQGEGWDEKLFF
.	TRBV7-9	few	TRBJ2-7	TGTGCCAGCAGCCCCAAGAGGGGGAAATCCTACGAGCAGTACTTC	CASSPKRGKSYEQYF
TRBD1	TRBV7-9	once	TRBJ2-1	TGTGCCAGCAGCTTAGGTACAGGGGCAAGGATTGAGCAGTTCTTC	CASSLGTGARIEQFF
TRBD2	TRBV7-2	.	TRBJ2-1	TGTGCCAGCAGCTTGATTCCCGGGGGGTCCTCTAGTGAGCAGTTCTTC	CASSLIPGGSSSEQFF
.	TRBV14	.	TRBJ2-2	TGTGCCAGCTCCGGGGGGCCCGGGGAGCTGTTTTTT	CASSGGPGELFF
TRBD2	TRBV15	.	TRBJ2-1	TGTGCCACCAGCTCTCGACTAGCGGGAATCAATGAGCAGTTCTTC	CATSSRLAGINEQFF
TRBD2	TRBV3-1/TRBV3-2	.	TRBJ2-5	TGTGCCAGCAGCCAAGGGACTAGATTAGGAGAGACCCAGTACTTC	CASSQGTRLGETQYF
.	TRBV7-3	.	TRBJ2-1	TGTGCCAGCAGCCTAGCCTACGGGAGCGATGAGCAGTTCTTC	CASSLAYGSDEQFF
.	TRBV12-3/TRBV12-4	.	TRBJ2-3	.	CASSSSGTDTQYF
.	TRBV15	.	TRBJ2-2	TGTGCCACCAGCAGAGATGGAACACTAGCGAACACCGGGGAGCTGTTTTTT	CATSRDGTLANTGELFF
.	TRBV11-2	.	TRBJ2-2	TGTGCCAGCAGCTTAGATCGGAGGGGCGGGGAGCTGTTTTTT	CASSLDRRGGELFF
TRBD2	TRBV4-2	few	TRBJ2-2	TGTGCCAGCAGCCCAGGGGGACTAGCGGGAGGTCACACCGGGGAGCTGTTTTTT	CASSPGGLAGGHTGELFF
TRBD2	TRBV5-8	few	TRBJ2-1	TGTGCCAGCAGCCGGGGACTAGCGGACTACAATGAGCAGTTCTTC	CASSRGLADYNEQFF
.	TRBV6-2/TRBV6-3	.	TRBJ2-6	TGTGCCAGCAGTTACCCTTCTGGGGCCAACGTCCTGACTTTC	CASSYPSGANVLTF
.	TRBV6-5	.	TRBJ2-1	TGTGCCAGCAGTTACAGGGAGTTCAACAATGAGCAGTTCTTC	CASSYREFNNEQFF
.	TRBV5-5	.	TRBJ1-1	TGTGCCAGCAGCTTGGGAGGAAGCACTGAAGCTTTCTTT	CASSLGGSTEAFF
TRBD1	TRBV9	.	TRBJ1-3	TGTGCCAGCAGCGGCCGGACAGGGGGTAGTGACACCATATATTTT	CASSGRTGGSDTIYF
TRBD1	TRBV19	.	TRBJ2-5	TGTGCCAGTAGTATAGGACCGCCGACAGGGCGAGAGACCCAGTACTTC	CASSIGPPTGRETQYF
.	TRBV4-2	.	TRBJ1-1	TGTGCCAGCAGCCAAGATCTAATAGGCAACGCCGGGGGGGACCCCTTTTTAAGCACTGAAGCTTTCTTT	CASSQDLIGNAGGDPFLSTEAFF
TRBD2	TRBV13	.	TRBJ2-2	TGTGCCAGCAGCTCCAACGACGATTTAGCGGGACCCGGGGAGCTGTTTTTT	CASSSNDDLAGPGELFF
.	TRBV12-3/TRBV12-4	many	TRBJ1-6	TGTGCCAGCAGGGGACTGTCAAATTCACCCCTCCACTTT	CASRGLSNSPLHF
TRBD1	TRBV19	.	TRBJ1-5	TGTGCCAGTACCGCCCGACAGGGGGCTCAGCCCCAGCATTTT	CASTARQGAQPQHF
.	TRBV28	once	TRBJ1-5	TGTGCCTGCGGGAAATTGGACAATCAGCCCCAGCATTTT	CACGKLDNQPQHF
TRBD1	TRBV5-1	.	TRBJ2-7	TGCGCCAGCAGCCAACGGACAGGTCGGAATTCCTACGAGCAGTACTTC	CASSQRTGRNSYEQYF
TRBD1	TRBV4-1	few	TRBJ1-2	TGCGCCAGCAGCCAGGGACAGCAGGGCGATGGCTACACCTTC	CASSQGQQGDGYTF
TRBD2	TRBV23-1	.	TRBJ2-3	TGCGCCAGCAGTCAATTCGGTCTAGCGGAAAGCACAGATACGCAGTATTTT	CASSQFGLAESTDTQYF
.	TRBV29-1	.	TRBJ1-1	TGCAGCGTTGGGGGCGGGATGAACACTGAAGCTTTCTTT	CSVGGGMNTEAFF
TRBD1	TRBV13	once	TRBJ2-7	TGTGCCAGCAGCCCGACAGGGGAATTGCGCTACGAGCAGTACTTC	CASSPTGELRYEQYF
TRBD2	TRBV2	few	TRBJ2-7	TGTGCCAGCAGTGTCGGACTAGCGGGAAACGAGCAGTACTTC	CASSVGLAGNEQYF
.	TRBV7-9	.	TRBJ1-2	TGTGCCAGCAGCTTAATGGTAGGGGCGCCCTATGGCTACACCTTC	CASSLMVGAPYGYTF
.	TRBV9	.	TRBJ1-4	TGTGCCAGCAGCGTAACCTCGGCTAATGAAAAACTGTTTTTT	CASSVTSANEKLFF
.	TRBV19	.	TRBJ2-2	TGTGCCAGTAGTATAGCGGGAACTTACGGGGAGCTGTTTTTT	CASSIAGTYGELFF
.	TRBV5-6	.	TRBJ2-7	TGTGCCAGCAGCCCACAGGCTTCCTACGAGCAGTACTTC	CASSPQASYEQYF
.	TRBV6-6	.	TRBJ2-2	TGTGCCAGCAGTTACGGTCAGGGCTCCGGGGAGCTGTTTTTT	CASSYGQGSGELFF
TRBD1	TRBV15	.	TRBJ1-5	TGTGCCACCAGCAGAGGCACGGGACAGATTCTTCAGCCCCAGCATTTT	CATSRGTGQILQPQHF
TRBD1	TRBV5-1	.	TRBJ1-1	TGCGCCAGCAGCCCGGGACAGCACCTACACTTGAACACTGAAGCTTTCTTT	CASSPGQHLHLNTEAFF
.	TRBV5-1	.	TRBJ2-7	TGCGCCAGCAGCTTGGATGGGGGTTGGGGGGACGAGCAGTACTTC	CASSLDGGWGDEQYF
.	TRBV11-3	.	TRBJ1-1	TGTGCCAGCAGTCGGGACGGGGGGCCTGCTTTCTTT	CASSRDGGPAFF